This T cell receptor beta chain originates from a study of cytomegalovirus exposure and HLA in healthy donors. Study-level background: A preliminary data release comprised approximately 85 million unique TCRs obtained from HLA-typed donors.

The germline V gene encodes CDR1 GTSNPN and CDR2 SVGIG (reference sequence). The V gene lost 8 bases and the J gene lost 1 base, with 9 bases spanning the gap. This CDR3 comprises 13 residues. Use of 60 Vbeta and 13 Jbeta primers characterized the PCR. Using immunoSEQ multiplex PCR, the repertoire was profiled, and TCRdb retains in-frame clones only, with some absent. The table has some 180,000 clones, around 75% seen once. Study-level points and caveats: The only immune exposure information that was available was CMV serostatus. Cytomegalovirus association was assigned to about 180 TCR beta chains.

A word on this clone: Its antigen is unidentified.

The chain links TRBV30 to TRBJ2-6; no clear D. Sequenced: PBMCs. The receptor was derived from a female donor in good health and CMV-seronegative. The CDR3 nucleotides read TGTGCCCGTCAGTCTTCTGGGGCCAACGTCCTGACTTTC. It yields the protein CARQSSGANVLTF.